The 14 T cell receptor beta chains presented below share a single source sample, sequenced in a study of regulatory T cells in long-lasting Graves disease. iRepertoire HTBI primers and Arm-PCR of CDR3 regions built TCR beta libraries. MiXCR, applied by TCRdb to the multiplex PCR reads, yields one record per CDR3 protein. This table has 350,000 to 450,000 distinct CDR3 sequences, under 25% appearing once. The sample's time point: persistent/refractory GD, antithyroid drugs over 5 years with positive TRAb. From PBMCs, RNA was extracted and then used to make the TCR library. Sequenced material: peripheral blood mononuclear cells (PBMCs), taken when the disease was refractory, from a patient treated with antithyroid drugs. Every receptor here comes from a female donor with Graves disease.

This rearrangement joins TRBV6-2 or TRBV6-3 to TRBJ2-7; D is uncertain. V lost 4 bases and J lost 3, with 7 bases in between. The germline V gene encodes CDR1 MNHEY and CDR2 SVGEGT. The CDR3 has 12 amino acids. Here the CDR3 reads CASSFTDYEQYF. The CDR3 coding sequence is TGTGCCAGCAGTTTCACGGACTACGAGCAGTACTTC.

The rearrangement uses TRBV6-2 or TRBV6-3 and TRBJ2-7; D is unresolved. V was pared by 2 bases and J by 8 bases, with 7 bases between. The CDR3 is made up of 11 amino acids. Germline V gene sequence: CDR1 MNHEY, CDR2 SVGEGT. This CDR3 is CASSYLVKQYF. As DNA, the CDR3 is TGTGCCAGCAGTTACCTCGTCAAGCAGTACTTC.

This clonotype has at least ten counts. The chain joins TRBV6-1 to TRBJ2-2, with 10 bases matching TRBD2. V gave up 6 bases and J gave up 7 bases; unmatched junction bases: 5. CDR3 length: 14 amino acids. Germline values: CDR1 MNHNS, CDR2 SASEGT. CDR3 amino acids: CASRKAGGNGELFF. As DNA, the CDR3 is TGTGCCAGCAGGAAAGCGGGAGGGAACGGGGAGCTGTTTTTT.

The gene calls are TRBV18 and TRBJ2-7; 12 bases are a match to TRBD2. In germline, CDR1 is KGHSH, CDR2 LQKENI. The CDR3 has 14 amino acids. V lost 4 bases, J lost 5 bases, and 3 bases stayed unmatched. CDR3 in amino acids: CASSQGLAGNEQYF. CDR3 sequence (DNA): TGTGCCAGCTCACAGGGACTAGCGGGTAACGAGCAGTACTTC.

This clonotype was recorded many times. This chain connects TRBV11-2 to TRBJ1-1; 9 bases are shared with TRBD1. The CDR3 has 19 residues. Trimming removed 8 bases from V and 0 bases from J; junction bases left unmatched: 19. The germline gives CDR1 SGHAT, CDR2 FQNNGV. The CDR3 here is CASSIGTGRWGLMNTEAFF. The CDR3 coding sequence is TGTGCCAGCTCAATAGGGACAGGGCGGTGGGGCCTGATGAACACTGAAGCTTTCTTT.

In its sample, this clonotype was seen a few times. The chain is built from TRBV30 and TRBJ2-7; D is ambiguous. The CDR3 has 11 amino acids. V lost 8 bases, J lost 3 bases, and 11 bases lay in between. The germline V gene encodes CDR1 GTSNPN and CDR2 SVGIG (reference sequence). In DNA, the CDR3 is TGTGCCGGGTCCGCTTACTACGAGCAGTACTTC. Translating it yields CAGSAYYEQYF.

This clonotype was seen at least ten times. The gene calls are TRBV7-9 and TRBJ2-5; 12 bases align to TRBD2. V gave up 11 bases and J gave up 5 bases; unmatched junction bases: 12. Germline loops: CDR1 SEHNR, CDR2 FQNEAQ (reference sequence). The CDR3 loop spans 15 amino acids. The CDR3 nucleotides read TGTGCCCGCGGACGACTAGCGGGAGCCTTGGAGACCCAGTACTTC. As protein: CARGRLAGALETQYF.

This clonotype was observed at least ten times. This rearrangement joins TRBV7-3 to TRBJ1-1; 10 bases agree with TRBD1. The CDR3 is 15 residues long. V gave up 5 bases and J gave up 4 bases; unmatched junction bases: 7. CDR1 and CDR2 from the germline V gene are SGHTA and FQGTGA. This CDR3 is CASSPGQGVSTEAFF. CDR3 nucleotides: TGTGCCAGCAGCCCAGGACAGGGGGTGTCCACTGAAGCTTTCTTT.

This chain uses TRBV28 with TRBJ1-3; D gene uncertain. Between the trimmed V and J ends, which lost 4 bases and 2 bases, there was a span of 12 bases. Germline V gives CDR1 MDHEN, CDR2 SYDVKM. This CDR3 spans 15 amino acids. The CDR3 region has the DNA TGTGCCAGCAGTTCTCAGGTTGTAGCTGGAAACACCATATATTTT. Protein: CASSSQVVAGNTIYF.

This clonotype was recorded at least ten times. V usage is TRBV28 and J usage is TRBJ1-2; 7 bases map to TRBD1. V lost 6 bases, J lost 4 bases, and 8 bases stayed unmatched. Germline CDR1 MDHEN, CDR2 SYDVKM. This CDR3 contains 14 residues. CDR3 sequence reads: CASRATGSAYGYTF. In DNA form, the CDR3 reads TGTGCCAGCAGGGCGACAGGGTCTGCCTATGGCTACACCTTC.

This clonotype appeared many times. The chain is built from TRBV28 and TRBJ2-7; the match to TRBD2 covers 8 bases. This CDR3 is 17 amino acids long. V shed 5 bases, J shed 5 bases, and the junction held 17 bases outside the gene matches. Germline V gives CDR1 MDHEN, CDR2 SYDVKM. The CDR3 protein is CASSPTTHSGIGHEQYF. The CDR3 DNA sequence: TGTGCCAGCAGTCCTACAACCCATAGCGGGATAGGTCACGAGCAGTACTTC.

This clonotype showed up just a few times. CDR3 residues: CASSRPPGQGLVDTQYF. Written as DNA, the CDR3 is TGTGCCAGCAGCAGACCACCGGGACAGGGGTTAGTGGATACGCAGTATTTT. V is TRBV7-2 and J is TRBJ2-3, with TRBD1 matching over 10 bases. The CDR3 sequence is 17 residues long. V was clipped by 5 bases and J by 6 bases; unmatched bases: 14. CDR1 SGHTA and CDR2 FQGNSA come from the germline V gene.

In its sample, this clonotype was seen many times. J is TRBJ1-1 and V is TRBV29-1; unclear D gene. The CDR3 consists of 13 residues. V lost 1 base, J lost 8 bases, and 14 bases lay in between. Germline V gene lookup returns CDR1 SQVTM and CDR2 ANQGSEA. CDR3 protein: CSVEVPGQLEAFF. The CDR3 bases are TGCAGCGTTGAAGTTCCAGGCCAGTTGGAAGCTTTCTTT. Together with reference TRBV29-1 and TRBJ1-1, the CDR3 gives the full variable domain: SAVISQKPSRDICQRGTSLTIQCQVDSQVTMMFWYRQQPGQSLTLIATANQGSEATYESGFVIDKFPISRPNLTFSTLTVSNMSPEDSSIYLCSVEVPGQLEAFFGQGTRLTVV.

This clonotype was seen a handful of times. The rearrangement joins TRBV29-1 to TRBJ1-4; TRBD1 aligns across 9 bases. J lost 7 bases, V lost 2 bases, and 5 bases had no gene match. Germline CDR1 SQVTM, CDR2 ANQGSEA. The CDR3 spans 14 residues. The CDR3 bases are TGCAGCGTTGAACTACAGGGGGCGAGTGAAAAACTGTTTTTT. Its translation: CSVELQGASEKLFF.